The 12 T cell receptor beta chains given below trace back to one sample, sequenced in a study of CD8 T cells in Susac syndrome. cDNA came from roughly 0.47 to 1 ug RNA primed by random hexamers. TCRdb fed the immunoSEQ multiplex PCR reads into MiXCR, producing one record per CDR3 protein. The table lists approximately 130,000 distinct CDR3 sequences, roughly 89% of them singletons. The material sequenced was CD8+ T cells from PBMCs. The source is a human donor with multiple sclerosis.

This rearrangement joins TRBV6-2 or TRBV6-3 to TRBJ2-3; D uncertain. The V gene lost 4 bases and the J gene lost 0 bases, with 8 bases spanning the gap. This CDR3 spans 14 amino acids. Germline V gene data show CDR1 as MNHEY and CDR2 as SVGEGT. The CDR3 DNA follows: TGTGCCAGCAGTTTGACGACAAGCACAGATACGCAGTATTTT. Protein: CASSLTTSTDTQYF.

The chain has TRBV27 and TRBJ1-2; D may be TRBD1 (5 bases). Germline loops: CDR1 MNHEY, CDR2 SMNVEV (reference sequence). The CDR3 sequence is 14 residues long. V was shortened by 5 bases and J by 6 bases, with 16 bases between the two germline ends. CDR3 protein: CASSPLDRSDGYTF. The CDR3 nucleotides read TGTGCCAGCAGTCCCCTAGACAGATCAGATGGCTACACCTTC.

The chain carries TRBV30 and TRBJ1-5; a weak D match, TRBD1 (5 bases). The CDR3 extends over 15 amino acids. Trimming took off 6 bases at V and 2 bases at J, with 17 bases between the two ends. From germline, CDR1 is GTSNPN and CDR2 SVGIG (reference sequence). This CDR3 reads CACLGTEPGNQPQHF. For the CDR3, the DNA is TGTGCCTGCCTTGGGACGGAACCAGGCAATCAGCCCCAGCATTTT.

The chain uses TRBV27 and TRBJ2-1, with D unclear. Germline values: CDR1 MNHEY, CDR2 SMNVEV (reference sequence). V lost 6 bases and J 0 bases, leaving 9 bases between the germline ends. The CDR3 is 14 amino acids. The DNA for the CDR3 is TGTGCCAGCAGCCCTCTGAGCTCCTACAATGAGCAGTTCTTC. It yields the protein CASSPLSSYNEQFF.

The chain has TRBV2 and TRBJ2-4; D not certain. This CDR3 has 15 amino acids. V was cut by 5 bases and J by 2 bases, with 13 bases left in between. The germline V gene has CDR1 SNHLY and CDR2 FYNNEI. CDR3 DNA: TGTGCCAGCAGTCAAGACGACTTAACCAAAAACATTCAGTACTTC. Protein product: CASSQDDLTKNIQYF.

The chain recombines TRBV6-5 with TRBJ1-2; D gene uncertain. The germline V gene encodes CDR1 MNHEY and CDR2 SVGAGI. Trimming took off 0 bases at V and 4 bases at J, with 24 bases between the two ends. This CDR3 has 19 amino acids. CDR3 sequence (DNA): TGTGCCAGCAGTTACTCGAGTCTACCGGATCCCCCTCTAGGCTATGGCTACACCTTC. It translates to CASSYSSLPDPPLGYGYTF.

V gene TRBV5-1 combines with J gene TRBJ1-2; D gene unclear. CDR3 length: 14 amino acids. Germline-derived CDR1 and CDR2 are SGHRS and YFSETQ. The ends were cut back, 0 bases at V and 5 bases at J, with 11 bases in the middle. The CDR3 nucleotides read TGCGCCAGCAGCTTGGAAACAGCCCATTATGGCTACACCTTC. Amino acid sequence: CASSLETAHYGYTF.

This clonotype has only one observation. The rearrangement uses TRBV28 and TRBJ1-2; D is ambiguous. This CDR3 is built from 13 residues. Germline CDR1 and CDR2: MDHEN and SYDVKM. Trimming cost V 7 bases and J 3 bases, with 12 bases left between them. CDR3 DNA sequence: TGTGCCAGCATGAAGAGGGCTCACTATGGCTACACCTTC. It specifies CASMKRAHYGYTF.

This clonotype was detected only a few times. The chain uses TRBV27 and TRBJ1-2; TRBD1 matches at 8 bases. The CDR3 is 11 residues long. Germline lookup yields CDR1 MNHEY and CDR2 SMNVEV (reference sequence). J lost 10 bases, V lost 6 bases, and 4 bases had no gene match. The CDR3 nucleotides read TGTGCCAGCAGGACAGGGGTTGACTACACCTTC. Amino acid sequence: CASRTGVDYTF.

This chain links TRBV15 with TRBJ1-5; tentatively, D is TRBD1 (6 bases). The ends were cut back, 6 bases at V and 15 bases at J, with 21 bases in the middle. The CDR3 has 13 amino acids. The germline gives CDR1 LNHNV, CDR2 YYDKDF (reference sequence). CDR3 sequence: CATSRKRGEEGHF. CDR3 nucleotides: TGTGCCACCAGTCGTAAAAGGGGGGAGGAAGGGCATTTT.

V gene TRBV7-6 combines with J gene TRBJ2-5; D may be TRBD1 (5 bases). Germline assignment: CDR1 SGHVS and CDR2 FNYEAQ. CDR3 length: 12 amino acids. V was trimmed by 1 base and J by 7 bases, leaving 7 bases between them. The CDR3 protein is CASSLEGRTQYF. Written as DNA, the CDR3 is TGTGCCAGCAGCTTAGAGGGGCGGACCCAGTACTTC.

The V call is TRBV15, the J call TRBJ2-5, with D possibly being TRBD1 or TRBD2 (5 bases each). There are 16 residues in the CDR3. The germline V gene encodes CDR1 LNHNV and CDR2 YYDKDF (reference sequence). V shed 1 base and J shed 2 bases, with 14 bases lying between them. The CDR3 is CATSRGLGDRQETQYF. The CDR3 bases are TGTGCCACCAGCAGAGGTCTGGGGGATCGGCAAGAGACCCAGTACTTC.